Listed below are T cell receptor beta chains from one sample, sequenced in a study of spatial heterogeneity in lung cancer. TCRdb fed the 5' RACE reads into MiXCR, producing one record per CDR3 protein. Altogether 110,000 or so distinct CDR3 sequences are present, 10% to 13% being singletons, with the ten largest covering roughly 24%. The material sequenced was PBMCs, taken at follow-up. Every receptor here comes from a female donor with early-stage non-small cell lung cancer. The CDR3 runs from the conserved cysteine through the conserved F or W. Each record gives: D gene, clone size, V gene, J gene, CDR3 protein, CDR3 DNA. The D gene is left open where the match is weak. Not all rows give a size; the values are once, few, many and, for expanded clones, a class.

>TRBD2|few|TRBV20-1|TRBJ2-3
CSARGASGASTDTQYF
TGCAGTGCTAGAGGCGCTAGCGGGGCAAGCACAGATACGCAGTATTTT
>NA|NA|TRBV15|TRBJ2-7
CATSRSRGTYEQYF
TGTGCCACCAGCAGATCTAGAGGGACCTACGAGCAGTACTTC
>TRBD2|few|TRBV4-2|TRBJ2-5
CASSQELAGGGETQYF
TGTGCCAGCAGCCAAGAGTTAGCGGGAGGAGGTGAGACCCAGTACTTC
>TRBD2|few|TRBV20-1|TRBJ2-1
CSVNPLAGRPNEQFF
TGCAGTGTCAATCCTCTAGCGGGTCGGCCGAATGAGCAGTTCTTC
>NA|few|TRBV28|TRBJ2-5
CASSLTEQPLSF
TGTGCCAGCAGTTTAACAGAACAACCTCTTAGCTTC
>NA|many|TRBV29-1|TRBJ2-3
CSVAGRGSSSTDTQYF
TGCAGCGTTGCGGGTCGGGGGTCATCTAGCACAGATACGCAGTATTTT
>TRBD1|NA|TRBV10-3|TRBJ2-7
CAIGQGSYEQYF
TGTGCCATCGGACAGGGGAGCTACGAGCAGTACTTC
>NA|few|TRBV12-3/TRBV12-4|TRBJ2-2
CASSLLGDGELFF
TGTGCCAGCAGCCTATTAGGGGACGGGGAGCTGTTTTTT
>TRBD1|few|TRBV30|TRBJ1-5
CAWSQGAGQPQHF
TGTGCCTGGTCCCAGGGGGCAGGGCAGCCCCAGCATTTT
>TRBD2|many|TRBV20-1|TRBJ2-1
CSAPKTSGSPNEQFF
TGCAGTGCTCCTAAAACTAGCGGGAGCCCCAATGAGCAGTTCTTC
>TRBD2|few|TRBV20-1|TRBJ2-2
CSASNPSGRAWTGELFF
TGCAGTGCTAGTAATCCTAGCGGGAGGGCCTGGACCGGGGAGCTGTTTTTT
>TRBD2|NA|TRBV20-1|TRBJ2-7
CSAGESRDYQRSYEQYF
TGCAGTGCTGGAGAAAGCCGGGACTACCAACGCTCCTACGAGCAGTACTTC
>NA|many|TRBV27|TRBJ1-1
CASRDSQGLGTFF
TGTGCCAGCCGAGATTCGCAGGGTTTGGGAACTTTCTTT
>NA|NA|TRBV21-1|TRBJ1-1
CASSKVDRGDNTEAFF
TGTGCCAGCAGCAAAGTCGATAGAGGGGACAACACTGAAGCTTTCTTT
>NA|many|TRBV3-2|TRBJ2-5
CASSQVGGLDQETQYF
TGTGCCAGCAGCCAAGTCGGCGGACTAGACCAAGAGACCCAGTACTTC
>TRBD1|many|TRBV19|TRBJ1-3
CASRKQGSGNTIYF
TGTGCCAGTAGAAAACAGGGGTCCGGAAACACCATATATTTT
>NA|NA|TRBV3-1|TRBJ1-1
CASSQGWSMNTEAFF
TGTGCCAGCAGCCAAGGGTGGAGCATGAACACTGAAGCTTTCTTT
>TRBD2|few|TRBV12-3/TRBV12-4|TRBJ2-5
CASSLNTGGTETQYF
TGTGCCAGCAGTTTAAATACGGGAGGAACGGAGACCCAGTACTTC
>NA|few|TRBV6-5|TRBJ2-2
CASSYSSGNTGELFF
TGTGCCAGCAGTTACTCGTCGGGGAACACCGGGGAGCTGTTTTTT
>NA|few|TRBV27|TRBJ2-7
CASSFPRDNYEQYF
TGTGCCAGCAGTTTCCCGCGGGACAACTACGAGCAGTACTTC
>TRBD1|many|TRBV4-1|TRBJ2-6
CASRQTGSGANVLTF
TGCGCCAGCAGGCAGACAGGGTCCGGGGCCAACGTCCTGACTTTC
>TRBD2|NA|TRBV5-4|TRBJ2-2
CASSPSGTSRTGELFF
TGTGCCAGCAGCCCGTCCGGGACTAGTAGGACCGGGGAGCTGTTTTTT
>NA|many|TRBV29-1|TRBJ1-2
CSVTDSFGNYGYTF
TGCAGCGTCACAGACAGCTTCGGTAACTATGGCTACACCTTC
>TRBD2|few|TRBV5-1|TRBJ2-5
CASSAGLAGETQYF
TGCGCCAGCAGCGCCGGGCTAGCGGGAGAGACCCAGTACTTC